This T cell receptor beta chain stems from a study of T cell repertoires in cytomegalovirus infection. Each CDR3 protein gets one entry after TCRdb re-called the reads with MiXCR. The sample lists roughly 310,000 distinct CDR3 sequences; about a sixth were seen once. The V gene's germline CDR1 is SEHNR and CDR2 FQNEAQ (reference sequence). V shed 3 bases, J shed 3 bases, and the junction held 2 bases outside the gene matches. CDR3 length: 14 amino acids. This clonotype was sampled from a human donor in good health (CMV status not recorded). Some clones in this sample may be carry-over from other donors' samples. The chain uses TRBV7-9 and TRBJ2-7; 10 bases map to TRBD2. Specimen: PBMCs. CDR3 sequence (DNA): TGTGCCAGCAGCTTTAGCGGGGGGAACTACGAGCAGTACTTC. It translates to CASSFSGGNYEQYF.